A selection of T cell receptor beta chains follows, all from one sample in a study of CD8 T cells in ankylosing spondylitis. TCRdb reanalysed the 5' RACE reads using MiXCR and keeps one entry per CDR3 protein. The sample includes 200,000 or so distinct CDR3 sequences, roughly 26% of them seen just once. Sequenced material: blood, either unsorted or a sorted T cell fraction (not recorded which). The receptors shown here come from a male donor with ankylosing spondylitis or in good health (not recorded which). Each CDR3 is given with its conserved first and last residue. The order of the fields is clone size, V gene, J gene, D gene, CDR3 protein, CDR3 DNA. A D gene is named only where the DNA matches it firmly. The size field is filled for only some rows; it gives once, few, many or a size class.

many	TRBV20-1	TRBJ1-2	NA	CSAKPPFALEDYTF	TGCAGTGCTAAACCCCCCTTTGCCCTGGAGGACTACACCTTC
many	TRBV7-6	TRBJ2-3	NA	CASSLNAVRGADTQYF	TGTGCCAGCAGCTTAAATGCCGTCAGGGGGGCAGATACGCAGTATTTT
many	TRBV28	TRBJ1-2	NA	CASSLGSGNYGYTF	TGTGCCAGCAGTTTAGGTTCCGGGAACTATGGCTACACCTTC
NA	TRBV6-1	TRBJ2-1	NA	CASSSPGGGRDNEQFF	TGTGCCAGCAGTAGTCCCGGTGGGGGCCGGGACAATGAGCAGTTCTTC
few	TRBV9	TRBJ1-1	NA	CASSPRGGAGSGAFF	TGTGCCAGCAGCCCCCGGGGGGGCGCCGGGTCCGGAGCTTTCTTT
NA	TRBV5-1	TRBJ2-1	TRBD2	CASSAVSGGLDEQFF	TGCGCCAGCAGCGCCGTGTCGGGAGGGCTCGATGAGCAGTTCTTC
NA	TRBV12-3/TRBV12-4	TRBJ2-1	TRBD2	CASSPRTSGTSYNEQFF	TGTGCCAGCAGTCCCCGGACTAGCGGTACCTCCTACAATGAGCAGTTCTTC
NA	TRBV19	TRBJ2-7	TRBD2	CASSKIPGLADSYEQYF	TGTGCCAGTAGTAAAATACCGGGACTAGCGGACTCCTACGAGCAGTACTTC
NA	TRBV12-3/TRBV12-4	TRBJ1-4	NA	CASSLEWDVGATNEKLFF	TGTGCCAGCAGTTTAGAGTGGGATGTAGGCGCAACTAATGAAAAACTGTTTTTT
many	TRBV5-1	TRBJ2-3	TRBD1	CASSYPGTGSTDTQYF	TGCGCCAGCAGCTATCCCGGGACAGGGAGCACAGATACGCAGTATTTT
many	TRBV28	TRBJ2-2	NA	CASSFSLGNANTGELFF	TGTGCCAGCAGTTTTTCTCTCGGGAACGCTAACACCGGGGAGCTGTTTTTT
many	TRBV20-1	TRBJ2-1	TRBD2	CSPSGTSGRGNEQFF	TGCAGCCCCTCCGGGACTAGCGGGAGAGGCAATGAGCAGTTCTTC
many	TRBV6-2/TRBV6-3	TRBJ2-7	TRBD2	CASRRGTSETYEQYF	TGTGCCAGCCGTCGTGGGACTAGCGAAACCTACGAGCAGTACTTC
many	TRBV20-1	TRBJ1-1	NA	CSAPDTLNTEAFF	TGCAGTGCGCCGGATACTTTGAACACTGAAGCTTTCTTT
many	TRBV27	TRBJ2-7	TRBD1	CASSHSGTGSYEQYF	TGTGCCAGCAGCCATTCCGGGACAGGGAGTTACGAGCAGTACTTC
many	TRBV20-1	TRBJ1-6	NA	CSAPSPGYNSPLHF	TGCAGTGCTCCTTCCCCGGGGTATAATTCACCCCTCCACTTT
few	TRBV18	TRBJ2-7	NA	CASSSLTGLPYEQYF	TGTGCCAGTAGTTCCCTGACAGGACTACCCTACGAGCAGTACTTC
few	TRBV12-3/TRBV12-4	TRBJ2-1	TRBD2	CTSSARLAGARSSYNEQFF	TGTACCAGCAGTGCTAGACTAGCGGGGGCCAGAAGCTCCTACAATGAGCAGTTCTTC
NA	TRBV12-3/TRBV12-4	TRBJ1-6	NA	CASSLDSRNSPLHF	TGTGCCAGCAGTTTAGACTCAAGGAATTCACCCCTCCACTTT
many	TRBV20-1	TRBJ1-1	NA	CSAKDSRGTEAFF	TGCAGTGCAAAGGACAGTCGTGGCACTGAAGCTTTCTTT
few	TRBV12-3/TRBV12-4	TRBJ1-2	NA	CASSLIRTNYGYTF	TGTGCCAGCAGTCTTATACGAACTAACTATGGCTACACCTTC
many	TRBV4-3	TRBJ2-6	NA	CASSQESGAGANVLTF	TGCGCCAGCAGCCAAGAGTCGGGGGCTGGGGCCAACGTCCTGACTTTC
NA	TRBV20-1	TRBJ2-5	NA	CSARVPGTTGDIRETQYF	TGCAGTGCTAGAGTCCCCGGGACAACCGGCGATATTCGGGAGACCCAGTACTTC
NA	TRBV7-2	TRBJ2-7	NA	CASSSQGSYEQYF	TGTGCCAGCAGCTCACAGGGCTCCTACGAGCAGTACTTC
many	TRBV12-3/TRBV12-4	TRBJ2-4	NA	CASSQQGGIAKNIQYF	TGTGCCAGCAGCCAACAGGGTGGTATAGCCAAAAACATTCAGTACTTC
NA	TRBV4-2	TRBJ2-7	TRBD2	CASSQDRREGEQYF	TGTGCCAGCAGCCAAGATAGGAGGGAGGGCGAGCAGTACTTC
many	TRBV6-2/TRBV6-3	TRBJ2-7	NA	CASRPPGTAGEQYF	TGTGCCAGCAGACCCCCAGGGACTGCTGGCGAGCAGTACTTC
few	TRBV29-1	TRBJ2-5	NA	CSGREETQYF	TGCAGCGGGCGGGAAGAGACCCAGTACTTC
NA	TRBV6-5	TRBJ1-4	NA	CASSYSYGERGEKLFF	TGTGCCAGCAGTTACTCTTACGGGGAACGAGGCGAAAAACTGTTTTTT
NA	TRBV24-1	TRBJ1-1	TRBD1	CATSDSRTGSTSEAFF	TGTGCCACCAGTGATTCCCGGACAGGATCAACCTCTGAAGCTTTCTTT
NA	TRBV18	TRBJ1-1	NA	CASSPPRIKNTEAFF	TGTGCCAGCTCACCACCCCGAATTAAGAACACTGAAGCTTTCTTT
NA	TRBV6-4	TRBJ1-5	TRBD1	CANRGTGGWSNQPQHF	TGTGCCAACCGGGGGACAGGGGGTTGGAGCAATCAGCCCCAGCATTTT
once	TRBV20-1	TRBJ2-2	NA	CSARVGRTLPGELFF	TGCAGTGCTAGAGTGGGGAGGACATTACCCGGGGAGCTGTTTTTT
NA	TRBV27	TRBJ2-5	TRBD2	CASSSWTSGAQETQYF	TGTGCCAGCAGTTCTTGGACTAGCGGAGCTCAAGAGACCCAGTACTTC
NA	TRBV5-1	TRBJ2-1	TRBD1	CASSQSGQGTTEQFF	TGCGCCAGCAGCCAGAGCGGACAGGGGACGACTGAGCAGTTCTTC
few	TRBV15	TRBJ2-1	NA	CATSRDSPALNEQFF	TGTGCCACCAGCAGAGATTCGCCAGCGTTAAATGAGCAGTTCTTC
many	TRBV20-1	TRBJ2-7	TRBD2	CSAVAGGGYEQYF	TGCAGTGCTGTAGCGGGAGGGGGGTACGAGCAGTACTTC
many	TRBV11-1	TRBJ2-1	TRBD2	CASSRDYRGEEQFF	TGTGCCAGCAGCCGGGACTACCGCGGTGAGGAGCAGTTCTTC
many	TRBV18	TRBJ2-3	TRBD1	CASSPPMGQGSDTQYF	TGTGCCAGCTCACCACCGATGGGACAGGGGTCAGATACGCAGTATTTT
few	TRBV3-1	TRBJ2-5	NA	CASSQELTGHQETQYF	TGTGCCAGCAGCCAAGAATTGACAGGTCACCAAGAGACCCAGTACTTC
few	TRBV20-1	TRBJ2-5	NA	CSAQDRSQETQYF	TGCAGTGCGCAGGACAGATCCCAAGAGACCCAGTACTTC
many	TRBV20-1	TRBJ2-2	NA	CSALLVTGELFF	TGCAGTGCACTACTGGTAACCGGGGAGCTGTTTTTT
many	TRBV10-3	TRBJ1-1	NA	CAISRAPNTEAFF	TGTGCCATCAGCAGGGCTCCGAACACTGAAGCTTTCTTT
few	TRBV19	TRBJ2-1	NA	CASSIMGGNEQFF	TGTGCCAGTAGTATTATGGGGGGCAATGAGCAGTTCTTC
many	TRBV20-1	TRBJ2-7	TRBD2	CSATTSGRIYEQYF	TGCAGTGCTACGACTAGCGGGAGAATCTACGAGCAGTACTTC
many	TRBV3-1	TRBJ2-7	NA	CASSQAAEQYF	TGTGCCAGCAGCCAAGCTGCCGAGCAGTACTTC
many	TRBV29-1	TRBJ2-5	TRBD2	CSGSGAGQETQYF	TGCAGTGGAAGCGGGGCGGGGCAAGAGACCCAGTACTTC
NA	TRBV15	TRBJ2-1	NA	CATSRMRANNEQFF	TGTGCCACCAGCAGGATGAGGGCCAACAATGAGCAGTTCTTC
many	TRBV20-1	TRBJ1-1	NA	CSATGMNTEAFF	TGCAGTGCAACAGGCATGAACACTGAAGCTTTCTTT
NA	TRBV20-1	TRBJ2-3	TRBD2	CSARDGSGRTDTQYF	TGCAGTGCTAGAGATGGTAGCGGGAGGACAGATACGCAGTATTTT
many	TRBV20-1	TRBJ2-5	TRBD2	CSAASSGETQYF	TGCAGTGCGGCCTCTAGCGGAGAGACCCAGTACTTC
NA	TRBV20-1	TRBJ2-5	NA	CSARPGTVGRETQYF	TGCAGTGCTAGACCAGGGACAGTTGGGAGGGAGACCCAGTACTTC
NA	TRBV6-1	TRBJ1-5	NA	CASSGQEFWNQPQHF	TGTGCCAGCAGTGGACAGGAGTTTTGGAATCAGCCCCAGCATTTT
many	TRBV29-1	TRBJ2-4	NA	CSVETVGIQYF	TGCAGCGTGGAAACTGTTGGCATTCAGTACTTC
few	TRBV27	TRBJ2-1	TRBD2	CASSRLAGGQNDEQFF	TGTGCCAGCAGCCGACTAGCGGGAGGACAAAACGATGAGCAGTTCTTC
many	TRBV10-3	TRBJ1-2	NA	CAISDSGVVYGYTF	TGTGCCATCAGTGATTCAGGGGTAGTTTATGGCTACACCTTC
NA	TRBV20-1	TRBJ1-5	NA	CSASSRVGNQPQHF	TGCAGTGCTAGCAGCAGGGTAGGGAATCAGCCCCAGCATTTT
many	TRBV29-1	TRBJ2-5	TRBD2	CSAGTSGETQYF	TGCAGCGCCGGGACTAGCGGTGAGACCCAGTACTTC